This is a list of T cell receptor beta chains from one sample in a study of blood T cell repertoires in COVID-19. Clones were sequenced by immunoSEQ multiplex PCR, and TCRdb holds only the in-frame ones, with some missing. Here the sample spans 110,000 or so clones, 70% to 85% being singletons. The sample comprised peripheral blood. Receptors originate from a man aged 50-60 years with acute or convalescent COVID-19. The conserved cysteine and the conserved F or W are not part of the CDR3 here. Fields, in order: J gene, V gene, CDR3 protein.

TRBJ2-2	TRBV7-3	ASSFDLAGATGELF
TRBJ1-3	TRBV5-1	ASSLGASGNTIY
TRBJ2-5	TRBV9	ASSVGGLAGVGETQY
TRBJ2-5	TRBV24-1	ATSEPGTGVQETQY
TRBJ2-2	TRBV11-2	ASSLDPGQGANTGELF
TRBJ2-7	TRBV5-1	ASSYLPPLADTYEQY
TRBJ2-7	TRBV4-2	ASSQGTVGGTYEQY
TRBJ2-5	TRBV28	ASSLREGLQETQY
TRBJ2-1	TRBV2	ASSRTGRNEQF
TRBJ2-5	TRBV7-3	ASSLSPSGGTQY
TRBJ1-6	TRBV6-5	ASSPTGSYSPLH
TRBJ1-1	TRBV7-9	ALGGGTGSTEAF
TRBJ1-1	TRBV5-5	ASSRRTGEGTEAF
TRBJ2-6	TRBV19	ASSIYSSGANVLT
TRBJ2-7	TRBV13	ASSLSFPRGAQGYEQY